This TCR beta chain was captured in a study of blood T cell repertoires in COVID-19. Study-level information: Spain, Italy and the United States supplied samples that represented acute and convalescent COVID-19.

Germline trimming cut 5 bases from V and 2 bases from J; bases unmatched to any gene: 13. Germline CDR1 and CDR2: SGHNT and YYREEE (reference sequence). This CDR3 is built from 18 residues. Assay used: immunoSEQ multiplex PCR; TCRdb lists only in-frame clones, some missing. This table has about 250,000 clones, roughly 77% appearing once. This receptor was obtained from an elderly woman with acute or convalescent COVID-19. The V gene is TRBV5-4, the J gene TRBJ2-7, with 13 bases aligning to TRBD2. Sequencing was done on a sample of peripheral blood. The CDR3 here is CASSEGLAGRTSTYEQYF. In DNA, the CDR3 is TGTGCCAGCAGTGAGGGACTAGCGGGAAGGACCTCTACCTACGAGCAGTACTTC.